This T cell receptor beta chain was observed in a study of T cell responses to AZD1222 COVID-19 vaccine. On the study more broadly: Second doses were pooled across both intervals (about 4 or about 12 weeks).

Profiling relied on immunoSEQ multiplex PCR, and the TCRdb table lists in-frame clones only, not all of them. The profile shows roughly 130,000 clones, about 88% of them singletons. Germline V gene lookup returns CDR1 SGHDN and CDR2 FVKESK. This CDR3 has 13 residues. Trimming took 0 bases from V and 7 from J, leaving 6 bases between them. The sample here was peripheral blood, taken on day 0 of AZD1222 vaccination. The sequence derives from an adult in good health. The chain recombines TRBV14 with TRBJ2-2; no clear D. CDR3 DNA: TGTGCCAGCAGCCAAGATCAAATCGGGGAGCTGTTTTTT. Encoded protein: CASSQDQIGELFF.